Listed below are T cell receptor beta chains from one sample, sequenced in a study of shared clonotypes between healthy human individuals. The protocol was immunoSEQ multiplex PCR, while the TCRdb copy is restricted to in-frame clones and leaves out a portion. The data hold millions of clones, with 90% to 95% observed a single time. The sequenced material came from naive CD8+ T cells from PBMCs. These receptors were collected from a man aged 18 to 29 in good health. Some clones in this sample may be carry-over from other donors' samples. The CDR3 runs from the conserved cysteine through the conserved F or W. The D gene is left open where the match is weak.

D	J	V	CDR3
NA	TRBJ1-5	TRBV7-3	CASSLTGAFNQPQHF
TRBD1	TRBJ2-5	TRBV2	CASSDRDRGLTQYF
TRBD2	TRBJ2-1	TRBV9	CASSGAGGSVNEQFF
TRBD1	TRBJ2-7	TRBV9	CASSVAPGQNYEQYF
TRBD2	TRBJ2-7	TRBV28	CASSKGTSGTTLGNEQYF
TRBD1	TRBJ2-1	TRBV2	CASRDRGLNEQFF
TRBD2	TRBJ2-7	TRBV27	CASSLLGTSGSYEQYF
NA	TRBJ2-1	TRBV4-1	CASSQDNRESAYNEQFF
NA	TRBJ2-1	TRBV4-1	CASSQEHRMPTNEQFF
NA	TRBJ2-2	TRBV29-1	CSVVRAGELFF
NA	TRBJ2-7	TRBV20-1	CSARVGYEQYF
TRBD1	TRBJ2-7	TRBV27	CASSPRQGRNYEQYF
NA	TRBJ1-4	TRBV28	CASSLLSEGSWEKLFF
TRBD2	TRBJ2-3	TRBV28	CASSSRREGRDTQYF
NA	TRBJ2-3	TRBV27	CASSASSRDWLRYTQYF
NA	TRBJ2-1	TRBV7-6	CASSPPQLPSEQFF
NA	TRBJ2-3	TRBV5-1	CASSLEQGTDTQYF
TRBD1	TRBJ2-7	TRBV19	CASSIRTGYEQYF
NA	TRBJ1-1	TRBV27	CASGNRQTYTEAFF
TRBD1	TRBJ1-5	TRBV15	CATSREGGTALGNQPQHF
NA	TRBJ2-7	TRBV6-6	CASSYSTWWWYF
TRBD2	TRBJ2-7	TRBV7-9	CASSPGGGLALYEQYF
NA	TRBJ2-5	TRBV5-1	CASTLGFSSETQYF
TRBD1	TRBJ2-1	TRBV2	CASSHRKDRAAYNEQFF
TRBD2	TRBJ2-1	TRBV7-8	CASSSSGSYNEQFF
TRBD2	TRBJ2-1	TRBV7-6	CASTLSGGYGNEQFF
NA	TRBJ1-1	TRBV28	CASSLYRTGTEAFF
NA	TRBJ2-1	TRBV4-1	CASSPRDGPYNEQFF
NA	TRBJ1-3	TRBV7-9	CASRAPGDSGNTIYF
NA	TRBJ1-2	TRBV21-1	CASHRGPCYGYTF
NA	TRBJ2-5	TRBV4-1	CASSQDGASLVGQYF
TRBD2	TRBJ2-7	TRBV28	CASSGGGYEQYF
TRBD1	TRBJ2-1	TRBV15	CATSAIRGRMNEQFF
NA	TRBJ2-6	TRBV29-1	CSVETGNYYSGANVLTF
NA	TRBJ1-2	TRBV11-2	CASSLGGTGGGYSGYTF
TRBD1	TRBJ1-2	TRBV4-1	CASSPRTGGSGYTF
NA	TRBJ1-4	TRBV5-5	CASSYRPATNEKLFF
NA	TRBJ2-3	TRBV9	CASRPPSEDTQYF
TRBD1	TRBJ2-1	TRBV5-1	CASSLRTGVGNEQFF
TRBD2	TRBJ2-1	TRBV2	CASSEGLAPDEQFF
TRBD1	TRBJ2-7	TRBV13	CASSYDRESEQYF